Given below is one T cell receptor beta chain in context. What it binds is unknown. This specimen comes from a study of cytomegalovirus exposure and HLA in healthy donors. Findings and limits, study-wide: Upon later analysis, HLA-associated TCR beta chains proved more clonally expanded than other, equally common chains. For most TCR beta V segments, an earlier analysis put the productive rate at about 87% or about 30% of the time.

The primer mix had 60 Vbeta and 13 Jbeta primers. The repertoire was sequenced with immunoSEQ multiplex PCR; TCRdb's copy has only in-frame clones and lacks some. The repertoire consists of under 200,000 clones, with roughly 79% occurring once and the leading ten covering 2% to 2.5%. The CDR3 length is 16 residues. Per the germline V gene, CDR1 is MNHNY and CDR2 is SVGAGI (reference sequence). Trimming at V came to 6 bases and at J to 11 bases, leaving 19 bases not matched to a gene. This TCR derives from a woman in her 30s in good health and CMV-seropositive. V is TRBV6-6 and J is TRBJ2-7, with 10 bases aligning to TRBD2. The sample consisted of PBMCs. The CDR3 sequence: CASSTHSAGGPPGEYF. The CDR3 DNA follows: TGTGCCAGCAGCACCCACTCAGCGGGAGGGCCTCCTGGGGAGTACTTC.